Presented here are 30 T cell receptor beta chains from one specimen sequenced in a study of identifying expanded T cells in peripheral blood. Some clones are missing from TCRdb's copy, which holds only in-frame ones; the method was immunoSEQ multiplex PCR. There are more than 75,000 clones in the sample; 88% occur only once, and about 3.9% lies in the top ten. The sequenced sample consisted of blood. The origin of the receptors is a person between 18 and 70 years old in good health.

J is TRBJ2-3 and V is TRBV10-1; D is perhaps TRBD2 (6 bases). The CDR3 extends over 14 amino acids. Germline V gene sequence: CDR1 WNHNN, CDR2 SYGVQD (reference sequence). Trimming left V 10 bases short and J 0 bases short, with 14 bases between. Written as DNA, the CDR3 is TGCGCCACCCGGGCCGGGAGTAGCACAGATACGCAGTATTTT. It codes for CATRAGSSTDTQYF.

The chain employs TRBV30 and TRBJ1-1; D ambiguous. The germline V gene encodes CDR1 GTSNPN and CDR2 SVGIG (reference sequence). V dropped 5 bases and J dropped 10 bases, with 20 bases sitting between them. The CDR3 is 13 amino acids. The CDR3 sequence: CAWRGILLTGAFF. CDR3 nucleotide sequence: TGTGCCTGGCGGGGAATTCTCCTGACGGGAGCTTTCTTT.

The V and J genes are TRBV28 and TRBJ2-6; unclear D gene. Trimming took 4 bases from V and 0 from J, leaving 19 bases between them. Germline V lookup: CDR1 MDHEN, CDR2 SYDVKM. This CDR3 contains 19 residues. The CDR3 DNA follows: TGTGCCAGCAGTTCGCAGATTAGTCGACAAGCCTCTGGGGCCAACGTCCTGACTTTC. This sequence encodes CASSSQISRQASGANVLTF. Full variable domain (remainder filled in from reference TRBV28 and TRBJ2-6): DVKVTQSSRYLVKRTGEKVFLECVQDMDHENMFWYRQDPGLGLRLIYFSYDVKMKEKGDIPEGYSVSREKKERFSLILESASTNQTSMYLCASSSQISRQASGANVLTFGAGSRLTVL.

J is TRBJ2-7 and V is TRBV6-6; TRBD1 matches at 8 bases. CDR1 is MNHNY and CDR2 is SVGAGI in the germline V gene (reference sequence). J was trimmed by 3 bases and V by 8 bases; bases with no gene match: 6. This CDR3 is built from 13 residues. CDR3 nucleotides: TGTGCCAGCTCATGGGACAGGCACTACGAGCAGTACTTC. Translation gives CASSWDRHYEQYF.

This clone was seen a few times. The J gene is TRBJ2-1, the V gene TRBV5-1, with 11 bases identical to TRBD2. V was pared by 0 bases and J by 7 bases, with 6 bases of the junction left unmatched. Looked up from germline, CDR1 is SGHRS and CDR2 is YFSETQ. CDR3 length: 16 amino acids. The CDR3 region is CASSLELAGGPNEQFF. The CDR3 coding sequence is TGCGCCAGCAGCTTGGAGCTAGCGGGAGGTCCGAATGAGCAGTTCTTC. The full variable domain, with the rest looked up from reference TRBV5-1 and TRBJ2-1, is KAGVTQTPRYLIKTRGQQVTLSCSPISGHRSVSWYQQTPGQGLQFLFEYFSETQRNKGNFPGRFSGRQFSNSRSEMNVSTLELGDSALYLCASSLELAGGPNEQFFGPGTRLTVL.

This clone showed up just a few times. The chain has TRBV7-3 and TRBJ2-2; possible D gene TRBD2, 5 bases. The CDR3 consists of 18 residues. Looked up from germline, CDR1 is SGHTA and CDR2 is FQGTGA. Trimming removed 1 base from V and 0 bases from J, with 15 bases in between. The CDR3 DNA reads as TGTGCCAGCAGCTTAAGGTCTAGCAGTTTAGCGAACACCGGGGAGCTGTTTTTT. Translating it yields CASSLRSSSLANTGELFF.

The V call is TRBV19, the J call TRBJ1-2; 8 bases agree with TRBD1. The ends lost 5 bases at V and 2 bases at J; junction bases unmatched: 4. Germline-derived CDR1 and CDR2 are LNHDA and SQIVND (reference sequence). The CDR3 consists of 14 residues. CDR3: CASSRTGTNYGYTF. The CDR3 bases are TGTGCCAGTAGTCGGACAGGGACAAACTATGGCTACACCTTC.

This clone turned up a few times. The DNA of the CDR3 is TGTGCCAGTACGTCACGGGGGCTGTACGATGGCTACACCTTC. It is translated as CASTSRGLYDGYTF. This rearrangement joins TRBV19 to TRBJ1-2, with D perhaps TRBD1 (6 bases). Trimming took 7 bases from V and 6 from J, leaving 18 bases between them. The length of the CDR3 is 14 residues. Germline V gives CDR1 LNHDA, CDR2 SQIVND (reference sequence).

The chain joins TRBV7-9 to TRBJ2-1, with TRBD1 matching over 7 bases. Germline V gene sequence: CDR1 SEHNR, CDR2 FQNEAQ (reference sequence). There are 15 residues in the CDR3. J gave up 4 bases and V 5 bases, and 8 bases lay outside the gene matches. The CDR3 nucleotides are TGTGCCAGCAGCCGTACAGGGGACCCTTACAATGAGCAGTTCTTC. This codes for CASSRTGDPYNEQFF.

This sequence joins TRBV7-9 and TRBJ1-1, with D unresolved. CDR1 is SEHNR, CDR2 FQNEAQ, per germline (reference sequence). Trimming removed 11 bases from V and 4 bases from J, with 8 bases in between. The length of the CDR3 is 10 residues. This CDR3 is CAALGTEAFF. The CDR3 DNA reads TGTGCCGCCCTCGGCACTGAAGCTTTCTTT.

V is TRBV10-1 and J is TRBJ2-7; TRBD1 aligns across 7 bases. Germline CDR1 WNHNN, CDR2 SYGVQD (reference sequence). This CDR3 has 13 residues. V lost 5 bases, J lost 6 bases, and 7 bases stayed unmatched. In nucleotides, the CDR3 is TGCGCCAGCAGTTCTGACAGGGCGGGCGAGCAGTACTTC. Translated, it gives CASSSDRAGEQYF.

The rearrangement joins TRBV7-2 to TRBJ2-7; 7 positions match TRBD1. With 5 bases clipped from V and 2 bases from J, the junction kept 9 bases outside the gene matches. CDR3 length: 15 residues. Germline values: CDR1 SGHTA, CDR2 FQGNSA. The DNA of the CDR3 is TGTGCCAGCAGCCCTTCTCGGACAGGTACCTACGAGCAGTACTTC. Its translation: CASSPSRTGTYEQYF.

The gene calls are TRBV5-1 and TRBJ1-4, with D tentatively TRBD1 (5 bases). Trimming stripped 0 bases from V and 6 bases from J, with 12 bases between. The CDR3 runs to 15 residues. Germline CDR1 SGHRS, CDR2 YFSETQ. CDR3 residues: CASSLDDSIDEKLFF. CDR3 nucleotides: TGCGCCAGCAGCTTGGACGACAGCATAGATGAAAAACTGTTTTTT.

The chain has TRBV5-4 and TRBJ2-2; D is undetermined. CDR1 and CDR2 from the germline V gene are SGHNT and YYREEE (reference sequence). Trimming cost V 1 base and J 4 bases, with 5 bases left between them. The CDR3 contains 13 residues. The CDR3 loop reads CASSLLVTGELFF. The CDR3 coding sequence is TGTGCCAGCAGCTTGTTAGTCACCGGGGAGCTGTTTTTT. The complete variable domain, with remaining parts taken from reference TRBV5-4 and TRBJ2-2, reads ETGVTQSPTHLIKTRGQQVTLRCSSQSGHNTVSWYQQALGQGPQFIFQYYREEENGRGNFPPRFSGLQFPNYSSELNVNALELDDSALYLCASSLLVTGELFFGEGSRLTVL.

The chain employs TRBV4-2 and TRBJ2-7; D call uncertain. This CDR3 is 12 amino acids long. The germline gives CDR1 LGHNA, CDR2 YNFKEQ. V lost 1 base, J lost 5 bases, and 6 bases lay in between. The CDR3 sequence is CASSQATNEQYF. Written as DNA, the CDR3 is TGTGCCAGCAGCCAAGCGACAAACGAGCAGTACTTC.

The rearrangement uses TRBV7-8 and TRBJ1-5, with D perhaps matching TRBD1 (6 bases). With 5 bases removed from V and 1 base from J, the gap between germline ends came to 15 bases. The CDR3 loop spans 16 amino acids. Per the germline V gene, CDR1 is SGHVS and CDR2 is FQNEAQ. This CDR3 reads CASSRRQEPSNQPQHF. Written as DNA, the CDR3 is TGTGCCAGCAGCCGAAGACAGGAACCAAGCAATCAGCCCCAGCATTTT.

This rearrangement joins TRBV19 to TRBJ1-1; D not resolved. The CDR3 is 13 amino acids. The V end lost 2 bases, the J end lost 2 bases, and 6 bases lay between the germline ends. CDR1 is LNHDA and CDR2 is SQIVND in the germline V gene (reference sequence). Here the CDR3 DNA reads TGTGCCAGTAGTATACTGGGAAACACTGAAGCTTTCTTT. Translation: CASSILGNTEAFF.

V is TRBV11-2 and J is TRBJ2-7; 12 nucleotides line up with TRBD2. The CDR3 sequence is 15 residues long. Germline CDR1 and CDR2: SGHAT and FQNNGV. V gave up 8 bases and J gave up 7 bases; unmatched junction bases: 12. CDR3 in DNA: TGTGCCAGCTCCTACCCTCTAGCGGGAGGGTATGAGCAGTACTTC. It is translated as CASSYPLAGGYEQYF.

This clone showed up many times. The chain employs TRBV10-2 and TRBJ1-3; D call uncertain. Germline CDR1 is WSHSY and CDR2 is SAAADI. V shed 5 bases and J shed 4 bases, with 18 bases lying between them. The CDR3 is 16 amino acids. The CDR3 DNA is TGCGCCAGCAGTCTCGGACGGCAACCAACGGGAAACACCATATATTTT. It encodes CASSLGRQPTGNTIYF.

The rearrangement joins TRBV29-1 to TRBJ2-7; possibly TRBD1 for D (6 bases). With 4 bases removed from V and 5 bases from J, the gap between germline ends came to 15 bases. The CDR3 runs to 13 residues. The germline V gene encodes CDR1 SQVTM and CDR2 ANQGSEA. CDR3 amino acids: CSVALQGLNEQYF. The CDR3 DNA sequence: TGCAGCGTTGCTTTACAGGGTCTCAACGAGCAGTACTTC.

This rearrangement joins TRBV6-1 to TRBJ1-5; no firm D call. The CDR3 is 18 residues long. Deletions cut 1 base from V and 0 bases from J, with 16 bases between. Germline-derived CDR1 and CDR2 are MNHNS and SASEGT. Written as DNA, the CDR3 is TGTGCCAGCAGTGAAGTCGGATTACAGCGTTATAGCAATCAGCCCCAGCATTTT. Residues: CASSEVGLQRYSNQPQHF.

The chain joins TRBV4-1 to TRBJ1-1; D gene ambiguous. V lost 4 bases, J lost 1 base, and 16 bases lay in between. There are 16 residues in the CDR3. Germline CDR1 reads MGHRA; CDR2 reads YSYEKL. CDR3 in DNA: TGCGCCAGCAGCCGCTTGGAAGTGCCTCGGAACACTGAAGCTTTCTTT. Protein product: CASSRLEVPRNTEAFF.

The V and J genes are TRBV5-1 and TRBJ2-7, with 8 bases identical to TRBD2. CDR3 length equals 14 residues. Germline CDR1 and CDR2: SGHRS and YFSETQ. V was pared by 4 bases and J by 7 bases, with 10 bases of the junction left unmatched. CDR3 sequence (DNA): TGCGCCAGCAGCCTCCCGGGACTAGAGGCTGAGCAGTACTTC. It encodes CASSLPGLEAEQYF.

This chain uses TRBV4-1 with TRBJ1-4; 7 bases align to TRBD1. The CDR3 length is 16 residues. The J segment lost 4 bases and the V segment lost 4 bases, leaving 9 bases of the junction unmatched. Germline V lookup: CDR1 MGHRA, CDR2 YSYEKL. CDR3 region: CASSLSPGTVNEKLFF. CDR3 sequence (DNA): TGCGCCAGCAGCCTGAGCCCAGGGACAGTTAATGAAAAACTGTTTTTT.

This chain joins TRBV6-1 and TRBJ2-3; D could derive from TRBD1 or TRBD2 (5 bases each). Trimming pared 7 bases from V and 1 base from J, leaving 9 bases between. The CDR3 has 13 amino acids. Germline CDR1 MNHNS, CDR2 SASEGT. The CDR3 is CASMLGGTDTQYF. DNA for the CDR3: TGTGCCAGCATGTTGGGGGGCACAGATACGCAGTATTTT.

This clone is judged medium-sized. This sequence joins TRBV19 and TRBJ2-1; the match to TRBD1 covers 8 bases. The CDR3 spans 17 residues. The germline CDR1 and CDR2 sequences are LNHDA and SQIVND (reference sequence). Trimming at V came to 7 bases and at J to 0 bases, leaving 11 bases not matched to a gene. Written as DNA, the CDR3 is TGTGCCAGTACACACTCCCTGGACAGGGCCTCCTACAATGAGCAGTTCTTC. Its protein is CASTHSLDRASYNEQFF.

The chain uses TRBV19 and TRBJ2-7, with 12 bases fitting TRBD1. The CDR3 has 15 amino acids. CDR1 is LNHDA, CDR2 SQIVND, per germline (reference sequence). The V gene end was trimmed by 6 bases and the J gene end by 6 bases; junction bases not matched to a gene: 9. The CDR3 coding sequence is TGTGCCAGTAGAGTCGAGGGGACAGGGGGCGGCGAGCAGTACTTC. Protein sequence: CASRVEGTGGGEQYF.

The V gene is TRBV6-1, the J gene TRBJ2-1, with 11 bases identical to TRBD2. Per germline, CDR1 MNHNS and CDR2 SASEGT. V was clipped by 6 bases and J by 12 bases; unmatched bases: 7. The CDR3 length is 13 residues. The CDR3 protein is CASSWGLAEGQFF. DNA of the CDR3: TGTGCCAGCAGCTGGGGACTAGCGGAAGGGCAGTTCTTC.

V gene TRBV7-7 combines with J gene TRBJ2-2, with D perhaps matching TRBD1 or TRBD2 (6 bases each). CDR1 is SSHAT, CDR2 FNYEAQ, per germline (reference sequence). The CDR3 consists of 18 residues. V lost 0 bases to trimming and J lost 0 bases, with 14 bases between them. In DNA, the CDR3 is TGTGCCAGCAGCTTAGCGAGCGGAGGGACATCGAACACCGGGGAGCTGTTTTTT. Protein product: CASSLASGGTSNTGELFF.

The CDR3 protein is CAWSTGSGWNTEAFF. For the CDR3, the DNA is TGTGCCTGGAGTACTGGGTCAGGATGGAACACTGAAGCTTTCTTT. V and J are TRBV30 and TRBJ1-1; no clear D. Trimming took off 2 bases at V and 1 base at J, with 14 bases between the two ends. Germline lookup yields CDR1 GTSNPN and CDR2 SVGIG (reference sequence). The CDR3 has 15 residues.